This T cell receptor (beta chain) was retrieved from a study of CD8 T cells in Susac syndrome. RNA was extracted with the RNeasy kit, and a quantity of about 0.5 to 1 ug was reverse transcribed using random hexamers. An immunoSEQ multiplex PCR generated amplified TCR beta CDR3 products spanning 54 Vbeta and 13 Jbeta. MiXCR, applied by TCRdb to the immunoSEQ multiplex PCR reads, yields one record per CDR3 protein. The repertoire holds fewer than 70,000 distinct CDR3 sequences, with around 93% as singletons. CD8+ and CD4+ T cells taken from blood had their TCR beta sequenced. V lost 1 base, J lost 5 bases, and 8 bases lay in between. Germline-derived CDR1 and CDR2 are MGHRA and YSYEKL. The CDR3 has 13 residues.

This clonotype was sampled from a human donor in good health. The rearrangement links TRBV4-1 to TRBJ2-5; D is unclear. The sample comprised CD8+ T cells from PBMCs. CDR3 sequence (DNA): TGCGCCAGCAGCCAAGTCTCTGCGGAGACCCAGTACTTC. Encoded protein: CASSQVSAETQYF.